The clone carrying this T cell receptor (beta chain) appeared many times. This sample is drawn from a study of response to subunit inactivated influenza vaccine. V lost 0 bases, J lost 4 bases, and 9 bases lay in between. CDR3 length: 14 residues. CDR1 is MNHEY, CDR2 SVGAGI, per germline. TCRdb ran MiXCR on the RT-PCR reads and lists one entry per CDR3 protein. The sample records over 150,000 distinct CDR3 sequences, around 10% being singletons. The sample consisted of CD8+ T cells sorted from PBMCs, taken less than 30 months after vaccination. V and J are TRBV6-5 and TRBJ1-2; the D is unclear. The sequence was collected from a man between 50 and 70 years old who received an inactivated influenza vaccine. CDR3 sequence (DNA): TGTGCCAGCAGTTACTCCGGACCGAGCTATGGCTACACCTTC. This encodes CASSYSGPSYGYTF.